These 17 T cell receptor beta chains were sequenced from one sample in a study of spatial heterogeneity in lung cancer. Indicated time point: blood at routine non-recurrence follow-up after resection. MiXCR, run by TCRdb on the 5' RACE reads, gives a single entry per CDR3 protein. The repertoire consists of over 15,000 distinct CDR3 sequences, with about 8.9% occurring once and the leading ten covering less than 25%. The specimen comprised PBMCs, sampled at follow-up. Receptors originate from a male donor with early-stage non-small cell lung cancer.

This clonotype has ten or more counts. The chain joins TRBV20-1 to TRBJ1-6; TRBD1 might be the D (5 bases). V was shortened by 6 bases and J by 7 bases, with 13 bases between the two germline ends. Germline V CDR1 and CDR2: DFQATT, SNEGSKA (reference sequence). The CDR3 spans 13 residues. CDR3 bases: TGCAGTGCATCCGGGACGCAGAATTCACCCCTCCACTTT. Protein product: CSASGTQNSPLHF.

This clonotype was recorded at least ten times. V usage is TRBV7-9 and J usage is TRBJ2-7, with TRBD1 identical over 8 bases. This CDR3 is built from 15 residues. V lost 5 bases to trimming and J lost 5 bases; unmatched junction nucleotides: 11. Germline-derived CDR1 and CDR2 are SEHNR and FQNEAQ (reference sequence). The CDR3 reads CASSPRDRRQDEQYF. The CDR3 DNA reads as TGTGCCAGCAGCCCAAGGGACAGGAGGCAAGACGAGCAGTACTTC.

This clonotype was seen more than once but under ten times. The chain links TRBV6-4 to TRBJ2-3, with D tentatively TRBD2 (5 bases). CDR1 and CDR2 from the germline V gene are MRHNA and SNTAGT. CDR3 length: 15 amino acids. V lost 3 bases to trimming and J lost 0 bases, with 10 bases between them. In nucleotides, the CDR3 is TGTGCCAGCAGTGAGGAAGCGGATAGCACAGATACGCAGTATTTT. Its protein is CASSEEADSTDTQYF.

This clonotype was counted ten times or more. The CDR3 sequence is CAWAPGETNEKLFF. The CDR3 bases are TGTGCCTGGGCCCCGGGGGAAACTAATGAAAAACTGTTTTTT. V and J are TRBV30 and TRBJ1-4; maybe TRBD1 (5 bases). The CDR3 runs to 14 residues. V lost 5 bases and J 1 base, leaving 11 bases between the germline ends. Germline CDR1 is GTSNPN and CDR2 is SVGIG (reference sequence).

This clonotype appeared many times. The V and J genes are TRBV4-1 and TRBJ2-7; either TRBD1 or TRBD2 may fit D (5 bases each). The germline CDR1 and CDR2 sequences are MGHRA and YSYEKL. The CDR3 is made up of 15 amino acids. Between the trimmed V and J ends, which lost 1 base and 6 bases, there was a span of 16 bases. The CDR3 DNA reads TGCGCCAGCAGCCAAGCGGTCGGGGCGCCAACCGAGCAGTACTTC. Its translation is CASSQAVGAPTEQYF.

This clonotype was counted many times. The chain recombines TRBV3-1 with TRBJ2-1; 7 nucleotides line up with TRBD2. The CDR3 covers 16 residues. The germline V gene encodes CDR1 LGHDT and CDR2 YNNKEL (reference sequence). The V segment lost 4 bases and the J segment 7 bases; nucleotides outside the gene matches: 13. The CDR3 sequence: CASSPIPGRGDNEQFF. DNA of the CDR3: TGTGCCAGCAGCCCCATCCCGGGACGGGGGGATAATGAGCAGTTCTTC.

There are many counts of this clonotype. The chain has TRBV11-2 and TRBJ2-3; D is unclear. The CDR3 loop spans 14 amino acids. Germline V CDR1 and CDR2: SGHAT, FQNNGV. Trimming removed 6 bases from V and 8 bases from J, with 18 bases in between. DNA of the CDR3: TGTGCCAGCAGGTCCACTATATTCGGACGTACGCAGTATTTT. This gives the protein CASRSTIFGRTQYF. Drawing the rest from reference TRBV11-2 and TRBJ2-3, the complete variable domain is EAGVAQSPRYKIIEKRQSVAFWCNPISGHATLYWYQQILGQGPKLLIQFQNNGVVDDSQLPKDRFSAERLKGVDSTLKIQPAKLEDSAVYLCASRSTIFGRTQYFGPGTRLTVL.

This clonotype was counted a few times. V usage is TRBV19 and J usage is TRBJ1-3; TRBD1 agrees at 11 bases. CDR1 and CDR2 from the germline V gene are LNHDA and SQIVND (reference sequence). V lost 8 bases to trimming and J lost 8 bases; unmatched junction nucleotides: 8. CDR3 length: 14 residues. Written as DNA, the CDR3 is TGTGCCAGTGGCCAGACGGGACAGGGGGACACCATATATTTT. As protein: CASGQTGQGDTIYF.

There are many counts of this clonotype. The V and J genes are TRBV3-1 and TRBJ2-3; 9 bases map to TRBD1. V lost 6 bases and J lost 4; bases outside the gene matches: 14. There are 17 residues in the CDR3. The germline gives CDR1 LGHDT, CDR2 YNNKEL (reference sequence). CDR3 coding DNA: TGTGCCAGCAGTTCTACCCGACGACAGGGGGTAGCAGATACGCAGTATTTT. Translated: CASSSTRRQGVADTQYF.

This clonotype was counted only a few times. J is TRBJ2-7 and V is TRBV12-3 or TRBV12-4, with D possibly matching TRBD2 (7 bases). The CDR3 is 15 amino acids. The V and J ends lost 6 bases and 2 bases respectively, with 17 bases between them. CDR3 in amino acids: CASSIGGVPTYEQYF. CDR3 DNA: TGTGCCAGCAGCATAGGGGGGGTACCGACCTACGAGCAGTACTTC.

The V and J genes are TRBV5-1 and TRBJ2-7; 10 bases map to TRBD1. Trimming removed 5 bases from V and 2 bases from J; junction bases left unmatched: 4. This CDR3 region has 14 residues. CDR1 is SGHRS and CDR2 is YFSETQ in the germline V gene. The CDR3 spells CASRWDRGPYEQYF. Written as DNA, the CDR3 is TGCGCCAGCAGATGGGACAGGGGCCCCTACGAGCAGTACTTC. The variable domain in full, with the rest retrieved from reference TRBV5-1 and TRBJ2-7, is KAGVTQTPRYLIKTRGQQVTLSCSPISGHRSVSWYQQTPGQGLQFLFEYFSETQRNKGNFPGRFSGRQFSNSRSEMNVSTLELGDSALYLCASRWDRGPYEQYFGPGTRLTVT.

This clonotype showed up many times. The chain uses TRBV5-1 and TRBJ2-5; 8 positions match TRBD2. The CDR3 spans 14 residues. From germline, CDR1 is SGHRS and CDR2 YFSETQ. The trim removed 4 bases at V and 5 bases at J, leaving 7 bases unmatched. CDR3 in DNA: TGCGCCAGCAGCACCCCGGGAGGGGCGGAGACCCAGTACTTC. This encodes CASSTPGGAETQYF.

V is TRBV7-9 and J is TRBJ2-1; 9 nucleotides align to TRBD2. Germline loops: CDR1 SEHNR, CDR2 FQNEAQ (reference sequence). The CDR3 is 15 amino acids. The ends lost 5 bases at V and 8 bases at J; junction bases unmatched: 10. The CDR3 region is CASSVAGGPLYEQFF. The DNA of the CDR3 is TGTGCCAGCAGCGTGGCGGGGGGGCCTCTCTATGAGCAGTTCTTC.

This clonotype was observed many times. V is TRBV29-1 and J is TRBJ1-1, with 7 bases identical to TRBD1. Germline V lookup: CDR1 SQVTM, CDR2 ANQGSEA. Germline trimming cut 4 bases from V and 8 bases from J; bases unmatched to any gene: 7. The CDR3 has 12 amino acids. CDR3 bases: TGCAGCGTTGTCCGGGACAGATACGAAGCTTTCTTT. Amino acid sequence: CSVVRDRYEAFF.

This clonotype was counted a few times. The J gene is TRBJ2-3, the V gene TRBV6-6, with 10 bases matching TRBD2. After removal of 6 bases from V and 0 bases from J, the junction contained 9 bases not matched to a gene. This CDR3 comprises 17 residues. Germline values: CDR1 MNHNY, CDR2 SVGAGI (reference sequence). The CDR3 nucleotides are TGTGCCAGCAGGGAGCGGGGGGGTCCCCTTAGCACAGATACGCAGTATTTT. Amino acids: CASRERGGPLSTDTQYF.

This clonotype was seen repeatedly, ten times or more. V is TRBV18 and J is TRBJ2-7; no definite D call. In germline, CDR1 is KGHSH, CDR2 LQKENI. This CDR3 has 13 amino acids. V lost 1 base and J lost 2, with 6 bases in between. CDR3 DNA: TGTGCCAGCTCACCACGGGGAACCTACGAGCAGTACTTC. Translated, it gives CASSPRGTYEQYF.

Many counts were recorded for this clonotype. The CDR3 sequence: CASSETGINYGYTF. CDR3 nucleotides: TGTGCCAGCAGTGAAACAGGGATTAACTATGGCTACACCTTC. V gene TRBV6-1 combines with J gene TRBJ1-2, with D possibly matching TRBD1 (6 bases). V shed 2 bases and J shed 1 base, with 8 bases lying between them. Per the germline V gene, CDR1 is MNHNS and CDR2 is SASEGT. The CDR3 sequence is 14 residues long.